The 20 T cell receptor beta chains below all came from one sample that was sequenced in a study of control samples from healthy donors and cancer patients. The protocol was immunoSEQ multiplex PCR, while the TCRdb copy is restricted to in-frame clones and leaves out a portion. In the table there are a few hundred thousand clones, 80% to 95% of which are singletons. The sample comprised PBMCs. The receptors shown here come from a man aged 40-50 years with head and neck cancer.

V and J are TRBV7-9 and TRBJ2-1; D remains ambiguous. The V gene lost 2 bases and the J gene lost 5 bases, with 7 bases spanning the gap. Germline CDR1 SEHNR, CDR2 FQNEAQ (reference sequence). The CDR3 extends over 13 amino acids. The CDR3 loop reads CASSLRFDNEQFF. Written as DNA, the CDR3 is TGTGCCAGCAGCTTAAGGTTCGACAATGAGCAGTTCTTC.

The V call is TRBV27, the J call TRBJ2-3; D remains unclear. The CDR3 runs 14 residues. V was trimmed by 5 bases and J by 2 bases, leaving 11 bases between them. Germline assignment: CDR1 MNHEY and CDR2 SMNVEV (reference sequence). Here the CDR3 DNA reads TGTGCCAGCAGTCCTCTCCGGACCACAGATACGCAGTATTTT. It translates to CASSPLRTTDTQYF.

In its sample, this clone was seen a few times. The V gene is TRBV18, the J gene TRBJ1-4, with D tentatively TRBD1 (6 bases). Germline loops: CDR1 KGHSH, CDR2 LQKENI. The V gene lost 4 bases and the J gene lost 8 bases, with 23 bases spanning the gap. The CDR3 extends over 17 amino acids. The CDR3 DNA follows: TGTGCCAGCTCACTTATCCCCGACGGGGGGCCTTGGGAAAAACTGTTTTTT. As protein: CASSLIPDGGPWEKLFF.

The chain carries TRBV18 and TRBJ2-6, with a tentative D call TRBD2 (5 bases). The CDR3 contains 17 residues. In germline, CDR1 is KGHSH, CDR2 LQKENI. The germline V and J ends were trimmed by 6 bases and 0 bases, with 15 bases remaining between them. The CDR3: CASSLGSGPSGANVLTF. The DNA of the CDR3 is TGTGCCAGCTCGCTGGGAAGCGGCCCCTCTGGGGCCAACGTCCTGACTTTC.

The chain employs TRBV30 and TRBJ1-5; TRBD1 might be the D (6 bases). The V end was cut by 0 bases, the J end by 4 bases, with 10 bases between. This CDR3 has 14 residues. Per the germline V gene, CDR1 is GTSNPN and CDR2 is SVGIG (reference sequence). The CDR3 reads CAWSVSTGNQPQHF. The CDR3, as DNA: TGTGCCTGGAGTGTATCAACAGGGAATCAGCCCCAGCATTTT.

V gene TRBV19 combines with J gene TRBJ2-2; no firm D call. The germline V gene has CDR1 LNHDA and CDR2 SQIVND (reference sequence). The CDR3 is 14 amino acids. V lost 7 bases and J lost 6, with 15 bases in between. The CDR3 reads CASTPAQFAGELFF. The CDR3 DNA reads as TGTGCCAGTACCCCAGCCCAGTTTGCCGGGGAGCTGTTTTTT.

The CDR3 region has the DNA TGTGCCAGCTCACCTCCGGGACAGGGGGGCTACAATGAGCAGTTCTTC. This encodes CASSPPGQGGYNEQFF. V and J are TRBV18 and TRBJ2-1, with 11 bases aligning to TRBD1. In germline, CDR1 is KGHSH, CDR2 LQKENI. The CDR3 has 16 residues. V was clipped by 3 bases and J by 3 bases; unmatched bases: 4. The full variable domain, completed using reference TRBV18 and TRBJ2-1, is NAGVMQNPRHLVRRRGQEARLRCSPMKGHSHVYWYRQLPEEGLKFMVYLQKENIIDESGMPKERFSAEFPKEGPSILRIQQVVRGDSAAYFCASSPPGQGGYNEQFFGPGTRLTVL.

This CDR3 is CATTGSDRDATNEKLFF. The CDR3 DNA follows: TGTGCCACCACAGGGAGTGACAGGGACGCAACTAATGAAAAACTGTTTTTT. The chain uses TRBV10-3 and TRBJ1-4; 7 bases agree with TRBD1. The V and J ends lost 10 bases and 0 bases, in that order; junction bases with no gene match: 14. The germline gives CDR1 ENHRY, CDR2 SYGVKD. The length of the CDR3 is 17 residues.

This chain uses TRBV27 with TRBJ1-2; tentatively, D is TRBD1 (5 bases). V lost 2 bases and J lost 5, with 12 bases in between. The CDR3 length is 14 residues. Germline-derived CDR1 and CDR2 are MNHEY and SMNVEV (reference sequence). CDR3 in DNA: TGTGCCAGCAGTTTAAGCCAGGGAATATATGGCTACACCTTC. Translating gives CASSLSQGIYGYTF.

The rearrangement links TRBV2 to TRBJ1-5; D possibly corresponds to TRBD1 (5 bases). V was cut by 9 bases and J by 0 bases, with 9 bases left in between. CDR1 and CDR2 (germline): SNHLY, FYNNEI. CDR3 length: 13 amino acids. The CDR3 region has the DNA TGTGCCAGTCAGGGCGATAGCAATCAGCCCCAGCATTTT. Residues: CASQGDSNQPQHF.

The chain is built from TRBV24-1 and TRBJ2-3; tentative D call: TRBD2 (6 bases). CDR1 is KGHDR and CDR2 is SFDVKD in the germline V gene. This CDR3 is built from 16 residues. Trimming took off 5 bases at V and 1 base at J, with 15 bases between the two ends. The CDR3 nucleotides read TGTGCCACCAGTGGAGACCCCCCGGGGGGCACAGATACGCAGTATTTT. Protein: CATSGDPPGGTDTQYF.

The chain uses TRBV19 and TRBJ1-5, with 8 bases identical to TRBD1. After removal of 6 bases from V and 3 bases from J, the junction contained 4 bases not matched to a gene. Germline V gene data show CDR1 as LNHDA and CDR2 as SQIVND (reference sequence). CDR3 size: 14 residues. CDR3 loop: CASRLTGANQPQHF. CDR3 DNA: TGTGCCAGTAGGCTGACAGGGGCCAATCAGCCCCAGCATTTT.

The chain employs TRBV13 and TRBJ2-1; TRBD1 matches at 9 bases. The CDR3 sequence is 16 residues long. Germline CDR1 and CDR2: PRHDT and FYEKMQ (reference sequence). The V segment lost 5 bases and the J segment 6 bases; nucleotides outside the gene matches: 11. The DNA of the CDR3 is TGTGCCAGCAGCCTTATTACAGGGGGCGCGGGCAATGAGCAGTTCTTC. Translating it yields CASSLITGGAGNEQFF.

The chain uses TRBV28 and TRBJ2-1; D remains unclear. V was trimmed by 3 bases and J by 0 bases, leaving 6 bases between them. The CDR3 sequence is 14 residues long. The germline V gene encodes CDR1 MDHEN and CDR2 SYDVKM. The DNA of the CDR3 is TGTGCCAGCAGTTTTCTAGGCTCCTACAATGAGCAGTTCTTC. It encodes CASSFLGSYNEQFF.

V gene TRBV4-1 combines with J gene TRBJ1-5; no reliable D call. Germline V gene lookup returns CDR1 MGHRA and CDR2 YSYEKL. This CDR3 comprises 15 residues. The germline V and J ends were trimmed by 1 base and 1 base, with 8 bases remaining between them. DNA for the CDR3: TGCGCCAGCAGCCAAGGGTATTGGAGCAATCAGCCCCAGCATTTT. Encoded protein: CASSQGYWSNQPQHF.

This clone has a handful of counts. The chain has TRBV5-1 and TRBJ1-2, with 9 bases lining up with TRBD1. V lost 4 bases and J lost 7; bases outside the gene matches: 8. Germline V gene sequence: CDR1 SGHRS, CDR2 YFSETQ. This CDR3 comprises 14 residues. This CDR3 reads CASSPQGQGSGYTF. CDR3 in DNA: TGCGCCAGCAGCCCGCAGGGACAGGGAAGTGGCTACACCTTC.

The J gene is TRBJ2-5, the V gene TRBV11-2; the D is unclear. Trimming removed 4 bases at V and 2 bases at J, with 11 bases between. This CDR3 has 14 amino acids. Per germline, CDR1 SGHAT and CDR2 FQNNGV. CDR3 nucleotides: TGTGCCAGCAGCTGGGGTATAGGGCAAGAGACCCAGTACTTC. It yields the protein CASSWGIGQETQYF.

The chain combines TRBV7-6 with TRBJ2-7; D is unclear. Between the trimmed V and J ends, which lost 0 bases and 4 bases, there was a span of 16 bases. CDR1 and CDR2 (germline): SGHVS, FNYEAQ. This CDR3 is built from 16 residues. CDR3 in DNA: TGTGCCAGCAGCTTAGCGGGCCGTGTCCCCTCTTACGAGCAGTACTTC. It translates to CASSLAGRVPSYEQYF.

The chain joins TRBV2 to TRBJ1-1; D remains unclear. The CDR3 totals 15 residues. The germline V gene encodes CDR1 SNHLY and CDR2 FYNNEI. V was clipped by 7 bases and J by 3 bases, with 18 bases between them. The CDR3: CASIHGVGLDTEAFF. The CDR3 region has the DNA TGTGCCAGCATTCATGGGGTTGGGCTGGACACTGAAGCTTTCTTT.

In this sample, this clone turned up once. J is TRBJ2-7 and V is TRBV9, with 7 bases fitting TRBD1. V lost 1 base and J lost 4; bases outside the gene matches: 11. CDR1 and CDR2 from the germline V gene are SGDLS and YYNGEE. The CDR3 is 16 amino acids. In DNA form, the CDR3 reads TGTGCCAGCAGCGTACGTGGGGAAACGGGACAGTACGAGCAGTACTTC. Protein sequence: CASSVRGETGQYEQYF.